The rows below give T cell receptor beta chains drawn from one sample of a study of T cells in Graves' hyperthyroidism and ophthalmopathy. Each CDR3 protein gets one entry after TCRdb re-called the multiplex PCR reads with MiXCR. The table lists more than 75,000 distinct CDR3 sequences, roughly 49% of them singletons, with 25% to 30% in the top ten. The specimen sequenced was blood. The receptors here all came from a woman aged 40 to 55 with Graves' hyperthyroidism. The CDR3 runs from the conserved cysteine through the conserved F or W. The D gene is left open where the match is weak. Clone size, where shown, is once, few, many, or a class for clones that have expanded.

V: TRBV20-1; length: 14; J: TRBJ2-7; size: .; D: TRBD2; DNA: TGCAGTGCTAGTAGCGGGAAAAATTTCTACGAGCAGTACTTC; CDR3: CSASSGKNFYEQYF
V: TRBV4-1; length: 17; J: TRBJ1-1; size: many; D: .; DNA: TGCGCCAGCAGCCAAGGCAGGGCACTACCCATGAACACTGAAGCTTTCTTT; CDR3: CASSQGRALPMNTEAFF
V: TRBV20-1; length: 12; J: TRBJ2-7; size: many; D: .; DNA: TGCAGTGCTAGAGCAGGGAGCCACGAGCAGTACTTC; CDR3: CSARAGSHEQYF
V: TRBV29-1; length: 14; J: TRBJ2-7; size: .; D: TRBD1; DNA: TGCAGCGTTGAAGGGGGGACAGGGTCTTACGAGCAGTACTTC; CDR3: CSVEGGTGSYEQYF
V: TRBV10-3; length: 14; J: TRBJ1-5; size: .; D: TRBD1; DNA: TGTGCCACGTCGTTACAGGGGGCGAATCAGCCCCAGCATTTT; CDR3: CATSLQGANQPQHF
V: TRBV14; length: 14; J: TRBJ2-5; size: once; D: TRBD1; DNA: TGTGCCAGCAGCCCCCGGGACAGGGTGGAGACCCAGTACTTC; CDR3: CASSPRDRVETQYF
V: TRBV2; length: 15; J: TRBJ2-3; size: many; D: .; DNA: TGTGCCAGCAGTTCGGGACTGGCCCTCACAGATACGCAGTATTTT; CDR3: CASSSGLALTDTQYF
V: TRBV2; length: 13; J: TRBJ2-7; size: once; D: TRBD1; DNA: TGTGCCAGCAGAGCCGGGACAGCCTACGAGCAGTACTTC; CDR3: CASRAGTAYEQYF
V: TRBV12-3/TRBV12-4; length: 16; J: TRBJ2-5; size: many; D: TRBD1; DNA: TGTGCCAGCAGTCTCCTAACAGGGGGTTCAATGGAGACCCAGTACTTC; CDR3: CASSLLTGGSMETQYF
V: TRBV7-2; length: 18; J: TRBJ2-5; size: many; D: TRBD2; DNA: TGTGCCAGCAGCTTAGATAAGTACGGCGGGAGGGGGCAAGAGACCCAGTACTTC; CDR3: CASSLDKYGGRGQETQYF
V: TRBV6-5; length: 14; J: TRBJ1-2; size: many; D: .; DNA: TGTGCCAGCACCAGCACAGGGCCTAACTATGGCTACACCTTC; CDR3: CASTSTGPNYGYTF
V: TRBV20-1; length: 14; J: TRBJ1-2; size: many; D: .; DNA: TGCAGTGCCCTGGCAGGGTGGAGTTTATATGGCTACACCTTC; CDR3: CSALAGWSLYGYTF
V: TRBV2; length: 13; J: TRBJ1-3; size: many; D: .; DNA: TGTGCCAGCAGGATGGGGTCTGGAAACACCATATATTTT; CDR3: CASRMGSGNTIYF
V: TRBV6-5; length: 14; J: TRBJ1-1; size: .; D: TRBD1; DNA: TGTGCCAGCAGTTACCGGGACAGAAACACTGAAGCTTTCTTT; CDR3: CASSYRDRNTEAFF
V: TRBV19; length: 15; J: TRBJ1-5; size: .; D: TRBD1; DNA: TGTGCCAGTAGTACAGGGACAGGGAGGACTCAGCCCCAGCATTTT; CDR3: CASSTGTGRTQPQHF
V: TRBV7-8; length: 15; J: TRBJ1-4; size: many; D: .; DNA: TGTGCCAGCAGCTTACGGAACAGCGAACGGGAAAAACTGTTTTTT; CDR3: CASSLRNSEREKLFF
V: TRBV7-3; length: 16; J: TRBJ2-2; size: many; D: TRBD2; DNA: TGTGCCAGCAGCTTTAGCGGGAGCCCGAACACCGGGGAGCTGTTTTTT; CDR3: CASSFSGSPNTGELFF
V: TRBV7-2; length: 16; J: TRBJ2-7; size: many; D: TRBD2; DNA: TGTGCCAGCAGCCCTAGGGGTAGCGGGATTTCCTACGAGCAGTACTTC; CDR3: CASSPRGSGISYEQYF
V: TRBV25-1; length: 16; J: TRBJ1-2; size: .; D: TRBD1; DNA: TGTGCCAGCAGTGTTGGGACAGGGGTACTGCGCTATGGCTACACCTTC; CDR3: CASSVGTGVLRYGYTF
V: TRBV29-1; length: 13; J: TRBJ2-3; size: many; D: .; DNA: TGCAGCGTTGAAGTTATAGTGTTGGATACGCAGTATTTT; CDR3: CSVEVIVLDTQYF
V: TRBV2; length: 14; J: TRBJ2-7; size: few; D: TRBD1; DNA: TGTGCCAGCAGTGTCCGGGACAGGGCACGCGAGCAGTACTTC; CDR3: CASSVRDRAREQYF
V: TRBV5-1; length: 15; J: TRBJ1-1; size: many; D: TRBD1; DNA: TGCGCCAGCAGCTTAGGCGGGACAGACTACACTGAAGCTTTCTTT; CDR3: CASSLGGTDYTEAFF
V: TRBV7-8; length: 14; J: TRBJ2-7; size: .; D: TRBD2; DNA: TGTGCCAGCAGCTTCGGTAGCGGGACCTACGAGCAGTACTTC; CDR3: CASSFGSGTYEQYF